A single sample gave rise to the 20 T cell receptor beta chains below, sequenced in a study of control samples from healthy donors and cancer patients. Sequencing was performed with immunoSEQ multiplex PCR; in TCRdb, only in-frame clones are kept and a portion is missing. The sample shows over 150,000 clones, 90% to 95% of them seen only once. Specimen: blood. The origin of the receptors is a man aged 18 to 29 in good health.

This chain links TRBV3-1 (or the pseudogene TRBV3-2) with TRBJ2-1, with D tentatively TRBD1 or TRBD2 (5 bases each). Germline lookup yields CDR1 LGHDT and CDR2 YNNKEL (reference sequence). This CDR3 has 12 residues. Trimming removed 1 base from V and 9 bases from J, with 7 bases in between. The CDR3 loop is CASSQARGEQFF. The CDR3 nucleotides read TGTGCCAGCAGCCAAGCGAGGGGTGAGCAGTTCTTC.

V usage is TRBV6-5 and J usage is TRBJ2-5; D possibly corresponds to TRBD2 (6 bases). Per germline, CDR1 MNHEY and CDR2 SVGAGI. The CDR3 is made up of 14 amino acids. Trimming shortened V by 6 bases and J by 5 bases, and 16 bases separated the two germline ends. In DNA form, the CDR3 reads TGTGCCAGCAGCTTCCTGGAGGGTGGGGAGACCCAGTACTTC. Translation gives CASSFLEGGETQYF.

This clone was found once. V and J are TRBV12-3 or TRBV12-4 and TRBJ1-5; D not certain. CDR3 length: 13 residues. Trimming pared 2 bases from V and 5 bases from J, leaving 7 bases between. This CDR3 is CASSLNGDQPQHF. The CDR3 coding sequence is TGTGCCAGCAGTTTAAACGGGGATCAGCCCCAGCATTTT.

V gene TRBV5-5 combines with J gene TRBJ2-1; possibly TRBD2 for D (7 bases). Trimming stripped 5 bases from V and 4 bases from J, with 13 bases between. The germline V gene encodes CDR1 SGHKS and CDR2 YYEKEE (reference sequence). The CDR3 is made up of 14 amino acids. For the CDR3, the DNA is TGTGCCAGCAGTTGGCGGGGGCCGTACAATGAGCAGTTCTTC. This gives the protein CASSWRGPYNEQFF.

J is TRBJ1-4 and V is TRBV5-5; tentative D call: TRBD1 (5 bases). CDR1 and CDR2 (germline): SGHKS, YYEKEE (reference sequence). V lost 2 bases and J lost 7, with 21 bases in between. The CDR3 has 17 residues. CDR3 coding DNA: TGTGCCAGCAGCTTCTTCTTTCTATGGGGCTGGGGTGAAAAACTGTTTTTT. Translated: CASSFFFLWGWGEKLFF. Based on the CDR3 plus reference TRBV5-5 and TRBJ1-4, the full variable domain is DAGVTQSPTHLIKTRGQQVTLRCSPISGHKSVSWYQQVLGQGPQFIFQYYEKEERGRGNFPDRFSARQFPNYSSELNVNALLLGDSALYLCASSFFFLWGWGEKLFFGSGTQLSVL.

V and J are TRBV2 and TRBJ1-6, with D maybe TRBD1 (6 bases). The CDR3 sequence is 14 residues long. CDR1 SNHLY and CDR2 FYNNEI come from the germline V gene. The V end lost 8 bases, the J end lost 4 bases, and 12 bases lay between the germline ends. The CDR3 DNA sequence: TGTGCCAGCCGGGCAGGGGATTATAATTCACCCCTCCACTTT. Translation gives CASRAGDYNSPLHF.

This chain joins TRBV28 and TRBJ2-7; maybe TRBD1 (8 bases). CDR1 and CDR2 (germline): MDHEN, SYDVKM. Trimming took off 2 bases at V and 3 bases at J, with 14 bases between the two ends. This CDR3 spans 15 amino acids. The CDR3 sequence is CASSLNRGGDYEQYF. The CDR3, as DNA: TGTGCCAGCAGTTTAAACAGGGGGGGAGACTACGAGCAGTACTTC. The full variable domain, its missing parts supplied by reference TRBV28 and TRBJ2-7, is DVKVTQSSRYLVKRTGEKVFLECVQDMDHENMFWYRQDPGLGLRLIYFSYDVKMKEKGDIPEGYSVSREKKERFSLILESASTNQTSMYLCASSLNRGGDYEQYFGPGTRLTVT.

V and J are TRBV5-1 and TRBJ1-1; no definite D call. The V gene lost 2 bases and the J gene lost 3 bases, with 11 bases spanning the gap. CDR3 size: 14 residues. The germline V gene encodes CDR1 SGHRS and CDR2 YFSETQ. The CDR3 reads CASSLRGWDTEAFF. The CDR3 DNA reads TGCGCCAGCAGCTTACGAGGTTGGGACACTGAAGCTTTCTTT.

The rearrangement links TRBV6-5 to TRBJ1-2, with a weak D call TRBD1 (6 bases). Trimming stripped 6 bases from V and 8 bases from J, with 16 bases between. The CDR3 is made up of 13 amino acids. Germline CDR1 reads MNHEY; CDR2 reads SVGAGI. In nucleotides, the CDR3 is TGTGCCAGCAGCCAGGGACAAAGCGCCGGCTACACCTTC. This gives the protein CASSQGQSAGYTF.

The J gene is TRBJ1-3, the V gene TRBV5-6; weak D call: TRBD1 (6 bases). Germline lookup yields CDR1 SGHDT and CDR2 YYEEEE. This CDR3 is 14 amino acids long. Trimming stripped 4 bases from V and 2 bases from J, with 10 bases between. This CDR3 reads CASSVGTTGNTIYF. CDR3 in DNA: TGTGCCAGCAGCGTCGGGACAACTGGAAACACCATATATTTT.

The chain uses TRBV19 and TRBJ1-3; 7 nucleotides align to TRBD1. Trimming removed 5 bases from V and 0 bases from J; junction bases left unmatched: 4. This CDR3 region has 15 residues. Germline V CDR1 and CDR2: LNHDA, SQIVND (reference sequence). The CDR3 DNA reads as TGTGCCAGTAGTGCGGACAGGAGCTCTGGAAACACCATATATTTT. It translates to CASSADRSSGNTIYF.

The gene calls are TRBV27 and TRBJ2-1; 16 nucleotides match TRBD2. Germline-derived CDR1 and CDR2 are MNHEY and SMNVEV (reference sequence). This CDR3 is 18 amino acids long. V lost 5 bases to trimming and J lost 7 bases; unmatched junction nucleotides: 11. In DNA form, the CDR3 reads TGTGCCAGCAGTGAGACCGGGACTAGCGGGGGGGCGCGAAATGAGCAGTTCTTC. Encoded protein: CASSETGTSGGARNEQFF.

CDR3 protein: CASSTLGGYTF. The CDR3 coding sequence is TGTGCCAGTAGTACGCTCGGTGGCTACACCTTC. The genes are TRBV19 and TRBJ1-2; no clear D. The germline V gene encodes CDR1 LNHDA and CDR2 SQIVND (reference sequence). CDR3 length: 11 residues. V lost 4 bases and J 7 bases, leaving 7 bases between the germline ends. The full variable domain, its missing parts supplied by reference TRBV19 and TRBJ1-2, is DGGITQSPKYLFRKEGQNVTLSCEQNLNHDAMYWYRQDPGQGLRLIYYSQIVNDFQKGDIAEGYSVSREKKESFPLTVTSAQKNPTAFYLCASSTLGGYTFGSGTRLTVV.

The chain recombines TRBV18 with TRBJ1-4; D is unclear. CDR1 and CDR2 from the germline V gene are KGHSH and LQKENI. The CDR3 has 15 amino acids. V was pared by 4 bases and J by 6 bases, with 15 bases between. The CDR3 protein is CASSRTRERDEKLFF. CDR3 coding DNA: TGTGCCAGCTCACGGACGCGGGAGAGGGATGAAAAACTGTTTTTT.

The V call is TRBV6-5, the J call TRBJ1-1, with D maybe TRBD1 (6 bases). Germline CDR1 MNHEY, CDR2 SVGAGI. Deletions cut 4 bases from V and 8 bases from J, with 20 bases between. The CDR3 spans 15 residues. The CDR3 loop is CASSSSLVGTKEAFF. The CDR3 DNA sequence: TGTGCCAGCAGTTCCTCCTTAGTGGGGACAAAAGAAGCTTTCTTT.

This clone was observed a single time. The chain combines TRBV24-1 with TRBJ2-2; D not certain. This CDR3 contains 14 residues. Trimming cost V 4 bases and J 6 bases, with 11 bases left between them. Looked up from germline, CDR1 is KGHDR and CDR2 is SFDVKD. Written as DNA, the CDR3 is TGTGCCACCAGTGAGGCTCGCGGTCCCGGGGAGCTGTTTTTT. It specifies CATSEARGPGELFF.

The V call is TRBV13, the J call TRBJ2-2; possibly TRBD1 for D (5 bases). Germline CDR1 reads PRHDT; CDR2 reads FYEKMQ (reference sequence). The germline V and J ends were trimmed by 7 bases and 2 bases, with 17 bases remaining between them. The CDR3 runs 16 residues. CDR3 sequence reads: CASTSKRQSNTGELFF. The CDR3 region has the DNA TGTGCCAGCACCTCAAAGAGACAGAGCAACACCGGGGAGCTGTTTTTT.

The gene calls are TRBV19 and TRBJ1-2; 7 bases fit TRBD1. CDR3 length: 13 amino acids. V trimming: 3 bases; J trimming: 8 bases; junction bases outside the gene matches: 6. CDR1 LNHDA and CDR2 SQIVND come from the germline V gene (reference sequence). CDR3: CASSMGGGPGYTF. CDR3 in DNA: TGTGCCAGTAGTATGGGAGGGGGCCCGGGCTACACCTTC.

There are a few counts of this clone. V usage is TRBV6-5 and J usage is TRBJ1-5, with D tentatively TRBD1 (6 bases). The V end lost 7 bases, the J end lost 5 bases, and 12 bases lay between the germline ends. Germline V gene data show CDR1 as MNHEY and CDR2 as SVGAGI. The CDR3 extends over 13 amino acids. CDR3 DNA sequence: TGTGCCAGCATCGCAGGGGCGTATCAGCCCCAGCATTTT. Its translation is CASIAGAYQPQHF.

This rearrangement joins TRBV4-1 to TRBJ2-3, with D tentatively TRBD2 (7 bases). Germline values: CDR1 MGHRA, CDR2 YSYEKL. V was shortened by 2 bases and J by 4 bases, with 16 bases between the two germline ends. The CDR3 runs to 16 residues. CDR3 in amino acids: CASSQPGRGGADTQYF. DNA for the CDR3: TGCGCCAGCAGCCAACCGGGGAGGGGGGGGGCAGATACGCAGTATTTT.